The text below deals with one T cell receptor (beta chain). Its ends do not fully match the called genes, so a read error is possible. This sample also contains other DNA sequences that code for the same CDR3. The CDR3 is 12 amino acids. Germline V CDR1 and CDR2: GTSNPN, SVGIG (reference sequence). These data come from a study of technical replicates of blood from a few donors. Measured with immunoSEQ multiplex PCR; TCRdb has only the in-frame clones, and not every one. The sample carries approximately 75,000 clones, about 81% recorded once. This chain uses TRBV30 with TRBJ2-7, with D perhaps TRBD2 (5 bases). The sequence was obtained from a human donor in good health. Some clones in this sample may be carry-over from other donors' samples. Sequenced input: PBMCs. CDR3 bases: TGTGCCTGCCAGGCGGGTTCCTACGAACAGTACTTC. Its translation is CACQAGSYEQYF.